These 25 T cell receptor beta chains were all obtained from the same sample, sequenced in a study of OX40 agonist ivuxolimab in advanced cancers. Only in-frame clones appear in the TCRdb table, and some are missing; sequencing was by immunoSEQ multiplex PCR. The profile shows about 64,000 clones, 85% to 90% of them singletons. This specimen was CD4+ or CD8+ T cells sorted from blood, taken in a trial of the OX40 agonist ivuxolimab. Receptors originate from an adult with an advanced solid tumor such as melanoma, head and neck, liver or kidney cancer.

The chain has TRBV27 and TRBJ1-5, with 9 positions matching TRBD1. In germline, CDR1 is MNHEY, CDR2 SMNVEV (reference sequence). Germline trimming cut 4 bases from V and 0 bases from J; bases unmatched to any gene: 7. The CDR3 is 17 residues long. DNA of the CDR3: TGTGCCAGCAGTTCGTGGAGGGACAGGGCTAGCAATCAGCCCCAGCATTTT. As protein: CASSSWRDRASNQPQHF.

Only one count was recorded for this clone. The rearrangement joins TRBV6-5 to TRBJ2-7; TRBD1 agrees at 8 bases. CDR3 size: 13 residues. From germline, CDR1 is MNHEY and CDR2 SVGAGI. V gave up 5 bases and J gave up 5 bases; unmatched junction bases: 5. CDR3 DNA: TGTGCCAGCAGTCCCCAGGGGGCCCACGAGCAGTACTTC. Its protein product is CASSPQGAHEQYF.

This clone occurred once. The chain recombines TRBV5-4 with TRBJ1-2; D remains ambiguous. Trimming left V 5 bases short and J 1 base short, with 9 bases between. Germline V lookup: CDR1 SGHNT, CDR2 YYREEE (reference sequence). The CDR3 has 13 residues. CDR3 amino acids: CASRGWGNYGYTF. The CDR3, as DNA: TGTGCCAGCAGGGGATGGGGTAACTATGGCTACACCTTC.

In this sample, this clone turned up a few times. The chain couples TRBV27 to TRBJ1-5; D not resolved. The CDR3 is made up of 14 amino acids. CDR1 is MNHEY, CDR2 SMNVEV, per germline (reference sequence). V was trimmed by 2 bases and J by 7 bases, leaving 12 bases between them. CDR3 nucleotides: TGTGCCAGCAGTTTACTGGGTTTTCGGCAGCCCCAGCATTTT. Translated, it gives CASSLLGFRQPQHF.

The chain employs TRBV19 and TRBJ2-1; maybe TRBD1 (5 bases). Germline CDR1 LNHDA, CDR2 SQIVND (reference sequence). CDR3 length equals 15 residues. Trimming pared 5 bases from V and 1 base from J, leaving 12 bases between. CDR3 in amino acids: CASSPYDSSYNEQFF. Written as DNA, the CDR3 is TGTGCCAGTAGTCCATACGACAGTTCCTACAATGAGCAGTTCTTC.

V and J are TRBV27 and TRBJ2-4; D is undetermined. The CDR3 spans 13 residues. The germline V gene encodes CDR1 MNHEY and CDR2 SMNVEV (reference sequence). V was cut by 5 bases and J by 4 bases, with 9 bases left in between. The CDR3 DNA follows: TGTGCCAGCAGTATCGGACCGAAAAACATTCAGTACTTC. Translation gives CASSIGPKNIQYF.

The genes are TRBV7-3 and TRBJ2-1, with 8 bases identical to TRBD2. This CDR3 has 14 amino acids. Germline assignment: CDR1 SGHTA and CDR2 FQGTGA. The V and J ends lost 5 bases and 12 bases, in that order; junction bases with no gene match: 12. In nucleotides, the CDR3 is TGTGCCAGCAGCCTCTCCGGGGGGGCTGGTGGGCAGTTCTTC. Amino acids: CASSLSGGAGGQFF.

The genes are TRBV6-6 and TRBJ2-7; D not resolved. Trimming left V 2 bases short and J 6 bases short, with 8 bases between. CDR3 length: 12 residues. The V gene's germline CDR1 is MNHNY and CDR2 SVGAGI (reference sequence). This CDR3 reads CASSYTFVEQYF. CDR3 DNA: TGTGCCAGCAGTTACACATTCGTCGAGCAGTACTTC.

V gene TRBV9 combines with J gene TRBJ2-3; TRBD1 aligns across 10 bases. There are 14 residues in the CDR3. The V gene's germline CDR1 is SGDLS and CDR2 YYNGEE. The V gene end was trimmed by 5 bases and the J gene end by 1 base; junction bases not matched to a gene: 1. CDR3 sequence reads: CASRGTGGTDTQYF. CDR3 bases: TGTGCCAGCAGAGGGACAGGGGGCACAGATACGCAGTATTTT.

The chain recombines TRBV7-3 with TRBJ2-5; D not resolved. This CDR3 is built from 15 residues. V was pared by 2 bases and J by 5 bases, with 15 bases between. Germline lookup yields CDR1 SGHTA and CDR2 FQGTGA. The CDR3 protein is CASSLFLGRAETQYF. The CDR3 DNA sequence: TGTGCCAGCAGCTTATTCCTTGGTCGAGCGGAGACCCAGTACTTC.

This clone has a single count. The chain is built from TRBV4-1 and TRBJ1-1, with D possibly matching TRBD1 (5 bases). The V gene lost 3 bases and the J gene lost 0 bases, with 20 bases spanning the gap. CDR3 length equals 18 residues. Germline V gene lookup returns CDR1 MGHRA and CDR2 YSYEKL. The DNA of the CDR3 is TGCGCCAGCAGCCAGTATCCTTTTTCGACAGATTTGAACACTGAAGCTTTCTTT. This sequence encodes CASSQYPFSTDLNTEAFF.

The V and J genes are TRBV6-4 and TRBJ2-3; a possible D gene is TRBD2 (6 bases). Germline CDR1 reads MRHNA; CDR2 reads SNTAGT. This CDR3 spans 17 amino acids. V shed 5 bases and J shed 3 bases, with 21 bases lying between them. CDR3 in DNA: TGTGCCAGCAGTTTGACGATTGTCGGGAGTGGAACAGATACGCAGTATTTT. Translating it yields CASSLTIVGSGTDTQYF.

The chain employs TRBV6-5 and TRBJ1-2, with TRBD1 as a possible D gene (6 bases). Germline-derived CDR1 and CDR2 are MNHEY and SVGAGI. Trimming removed 5 bases from V and 5 bases from J, with 15 bases in between. This CDR3 comprises 14 residues. CDR3 protein: CASSPAGGGYGYTF. CDR3 nucleotides: TGTGCCAGCAGTCCTGCGGGGGGCGGGTATGGCTACACCTTC.

This chain uses TRBV9 with TRBJ1-6; D might be TRBD1 (5 bases). CDR3 length: 12 amino acids. V dropped 4 bases and J dropped 14 bases, with 13 bases sitting between them. Looked up from germline, CDR1 is SGDLS and CDR2 is YYNGEE. CDR3: CASSSGGSALHF. CDR3 nucleotide sequence: TGTGCCAGCAGCTCCGGGGGGTCTGCCCTCCACTTT.

Note on this clone: At the DNA level, this CDR3 is encoded by other sequences in the same sample as well. The chain uses TRBV5-1 and TRBJ2-7, with TRBD1 as a possible D gene (5 bases). The germline V gene encodes CDR1 SGHRS and CDR2 YFSETQ. Trimming cost V 3 bases and J 2 bases, with 9 bases left between them. The CDR3 contains 13 residues. CDR3: CASSWTPTYEQYF. The CDR3 region has the DNA TGCGCCAGCAGCTGGACACCTACCTACGAGCAGTACTTC. Filled out from reference TRBV5-1 and TRBJ2-7, the complete variable domain reads KAGVTQTPRYLIKTRGQQVTLSCSPISGHRSVSWYQQTPGQGLQFLFEYFSETQRNKGNFPGRFSGRQFSNSRSEMNVSTLELGDSALYLCASSWTPTYEQYFGPGTRLTVT.

This chain uses TRBV9 with TRBJ2-7, with 12 bases fitting TRBD2. This CDR3 contains 17 residues. Germline CDR1 is SGDLS and CDR2 is YYNGEE. Unmatched junction bases numbered 15, after V lost 4 bases and J lost 7 bases. CDR3 coding DNA: TGTGCCAGCAGCCCCTGGCTAGCGGGGGGGGGTCTGGGAGAGCAGTACTTC. Translated: CASSPWLAGGGLGEQYF.

V usage is TRBV6-6 and J usage is TRBJ1-5, with D perhaps matching TRBD1 (5 bases). The CDR3 has 14 amino acids. V gave up 2 bases and J gave up 2 bases, with 7 bases separating them. Germline CDR1 MNHNY, CDR2 SVGAGI (reference sequence). The CDR3 DNA sequence: TGTGCCAGCAGTTACGTAGGGGGCAATCAGCCCCAGCATTTT. Amino acids: CASSYVGGNQPQHF.

CDR3 sequence: CASRDTNTGELFF. As DNA, the CDR3 is TGTGCCAGCCGGGACACTAACACCGGGGAGCTGTTTTTT. This chain connects TRBV11-2 to TRBJ2-2, with D maybe TRBD1 (6 bases). Germline V gene lookup returns CDR1 SGHAT and CDR2 FQNNGV. The CDR3 totals 13 residues. The V gene lost 8 bases and the J gene lost 2 bases, with 9 bases spanning the gap. The full variable domain, with the rest looked up from reference TRBV11-2 and TRBJ2-2, is EAGVAQSPRYKIIEKRQSVAFWCNPISGHATLYWYQQILGQGPKLLIQFQNNGVVDDSQLPKDRFSAERLKGVDSTLKIQPAKLEDSAVYLCASRDTNTGELFFGEGSRLTVL.

The CDR3 reads CASVGAGLENIQYF. As DNA, the CDR3 is TGTGCCAGCGTTGGTGCGGGCCTGGAAAACATTCAGTACTTC. The chain has TRBV28 and TRBJ2-4; a weak D match, TRBD2 (5 bases). The V gene lost 8 bases and the J gene lost 5 bases, with 16 bases spanning the gap. Germline V gene data show CDR1 as MDHEN and CDR2 as SYDVKM. The CDR3 is 14 amino acids.

This CDR3 is CASSPSGSSPDTQYF. The CDR3 nucleotides read TGTGCCAGCAGCCCTAGCGGGAGTTCCCCGGATACGCAGTATTTT. The V call is TRBV7-9, the J call TRBJ2-3; 10 bases are a match to TRBD2. Trimming removed 5 bases from V and 6 bases from J; junction bases left unmatched: 8. The CDR3 is 15 residues long. Germline V CDR1 and CDR2: SEHNR, FQNEAQ (reference sequence).

This chain links TRBV9 with TRBJ2-1; TRBD1 agrees at 7 bases. There are 13 residues in the CDR3. The V gene end was trimmed by 2 bases and the J gene end by 4 bases; junction bases not matched to a gene: 0. Germline-derived CDR1 and CDR2 are SGDLS and YYNGEE. As DNA, the CDR3 is TGTGCCAGCAGCGTGGGACAGTACAATGAGCAGTTCTTC. Amino acids: CASSVGQYNEQFF.

The CDR3 sequence: CASSALGGNTIYF. CDR3 DNA sequence: TGTGCCAGCAGCGCCCTCGGTGGAAACACCATATATTTT. The J gene is TRBJ1-3, the V gene TRBV9, with D hard to call. Germline loops: CDR1 SGDLS, CDR2 YYNGEE. This CDR3 has 13 residues. The V and J ends lost 3 bases and 3 bases respectively, with 7 bases between them.

The chain links TRBV6-6 to TRBJ2-7, with 8 bases that match TRBD1. This CDR3 is 14 amino acids long. V was pared by 3 bases and J by 5 bases, with 6 bases of the junction left unmatched. Germline CDR1 reads MNHNY; CDR2 reads SVGAGI (reference sequence). The chain's CDR3 is CASSYPGQVHEQYF. Written as DNA, the CDR3 is TGTGCCAGCAGTTATCCGGGACAGGTCCACGAGCAGTACTTC.

The chain recombines TRBV9 with TRBJ1-1; possible D gene TRBD1, 5 bases. Germline lookup yields CDR1 SGDLS and CDR2 YYNGEE. The CDR3 totals 14 residues. Trimming removed 2 bases at V and 4 bases at J, with 12 bases between. Here the CDR3 DNA reads TGTGCCAGCAGCGTTGCAGGGTTTGGCACTGAAGCTTTCTTT. Its translation is CASSVAGFGTEAFF.

CDR3 coding DNA: TGTGCCAGCAGTTCGGAACAGGGAAACAATGAGCAGTTCTTC. Its translation is CASSSEQGNNEQFF. J is TRBJ2-1 and V is TRBV27; perhaps TRBD1 as D (6 bases). The germline gives CDR1 MNHEY, CDR2 SMNVEV (reference sequence). The CDR3 is made up of 14 amino acids. Trimming took off 4 bases at V and 5 bases at J, with 12 bases between the two ends.